A single sample gave rise to the 26 T cell receptor beta chains below, sequenced in a study of T cells after yellow fever vaccination. From the 5' RACE reads, TCRdb called clonotypes with MiXCR, one entry per CDR3 protein. Of 450,000 to 600,000 distinct CDR3 sequences in the sample, roughly 12% were seen once. The source material was PBMCs, sampled on the day of the yellow fever booster vaccination. The receptors derive from a man aged 25 to 45 who received the YFV17D yellow fever vaccine.

The chain carries TRBV11-2 and TRBJ2-1; 7 positions match TRBD1. Looked up from germline, CDR1 is SGHAT and CDR2 is FQNNGV. The CDR3 consists of 12 residues. With 0 bases clipped from V and 14 bases from J, the junction kept 4 bases outside the gene matches. CDR3 nucleotides: TGTGCCAGCAGCTTAGAGGACAGGAGTGAGTTCTTC. Protein product: CASSLEDRSEFF.

The genes are TRBV4-2 and TRBJ2-1, with TRBD2 matching 11 bases. This CDR3 has 16 residues. Losses at the gene ends were 0 bases for V and 4 bases for J; bases not matched to a gene: 2. Germline V gene lookup returns CDR1 LGHNA and CDR2 YNFKEQ. CDR3 in amino acids: CASSQETSGGYNEQFF. CDR3 sequence (DNA): TGTGCCAGCAGCCAAGAAACTAGCGGGGGATACAATGAGCAGTTCTTC.

This rearrangement joins TRBV7-2 to TRBJ2-7; the match to TRBD2 covers 14 bases. Germline CDR1 is SGHTA and CDR2 is FQGNSA. J lost 2 bases, V lost 6 bases, and 9 bases had no gene match. CDR3 length equals 17 residues. The CDR3 region is CASRPPGLAGVPYEQYF. DNA of the CDR3: TGTGCCAGCAGACCGCCGGGACTAGCGGGAGTCCCCTACGAGCAGTACTTC.

V usage is TRBV18 and J usage is TRBJ2-3, with a tentative D call TRBD1 (5 bases). Germline V CDR1 and CDR2: KGHSH, LQKENI. V lost 1 base and J lost 2, with 10 bases in between. The CDR3 contains 15 residues. The CDR3, as DNA: TGTGCCAGCTCACCACAGGGGCCCAACACAGATACGCAGTATTTT. Translated, it gives CASSPQGPNTDTQYF.

This chain connects TRBV7-9 to TRBJ2-7; 13 positions agree with TRBD2. CDR1 is SEHNR and CDR2 is FQNEAQ in the germline V gene (reference sequence). The CDR3 length is 16 residues. The V gene end was trimmed by 5 bases and the J gene end by 7 bases; junction bases not matched to a gene: 11. CDR3 bases: TGTGCCAGCAGCCCCGTCGGACTAGCGGGAGTGCGGGAGCAGTACTTC. It encodes CASSPVGLAGVREQYF.

This clonotype came up a few times. The chain links TRBV9 to TRBJ2-5, with 10 bases identical to TRBD1. V shed 0 bases, J shed 4 bases, and the junction held 3 bases outside the gene matches. Germline lookup yields CDR1 SGDLS and CDR2 YYNGEE. The CDR3 runs to 15 residues. For the CDR3, the DNA is TGTGCCAGCAGCGTAGAAGGGGACAGGGGAGAGACCCAGTACTTC. Its protein is CASSVEGDRGETQYF.

CDR3 loop: CASMAGSGYNEQFF. The CDR3 DNA reads as TGTGCCAGCATGGCGGGCAGCGGCTACAATGAGCAGTTCTTC. V and J are TRBV9 and TRBJ2-1; maybe TRBD2 (5 bases). The CDR3 contains 14 residues. Germline values: CDR1 SGDLS, CDR2 YYNGEE. Trimming left V 6 bases short and J 3 bases short, with 13 bases between.

The chain is built from TRBV7-2 and TRBJ2-4; 7 nucleotides line up with TRBD2. Germline CDR1 is SGHTA and CDR2 is FQGNSA. CDR3 size: 15 residues. V was pared by 2 bases and J by 6 bases, with 7 bases of the junction left unmatched. The CDR3 coding sequence is TGTGCCAGCAGCTTATGGGCTTCGGGGGGAAACATTCAGTACTTC. As protein: CASSLWASGGNIQYF.

This chain links TRBV12-3 or TRBV12-4 with TRBJ1-6; D is unresolved. The CDR3 sequence is 15 residues long. V was pared by 9 bases and J by 5 bases, with 17 bases between. The CDR3 DNA follows: TGTGCCAGTCGGACGGGAACTCTTAATAATTCACCCCTCCACTTT. Its protein product is CASRTGTLNNSPLHF.

This rearrangement joins TRBV3-1 to TRBJ1-6; D is unresolved. The V gene lost 3 bases and the J gene lost 8 bases, with 11 bases spanning the gap. Per the germline V gene, CDR1 is LGHDT and CDR2 is YNNKEL (reference sequence). This CDR3 comprises 14 residues. Here the CDR3 reads CASSHGRFHSPLHF. CDR3 in DNA: TGTGCCAGCAGCCACGGCAGGTTTCATTCACCCCTCCACTTT.

V and J are TRBV6-2 or TRBV6-3 and TRBJ2-4; 14 bases match TRBD2. The germline CDR1 and CDR2 sequences are MNHEY and SVGEGT. Trimming cost V 5 bases and J 5 bases; bases outside gene matches: 5. The CDR3 covers 16 residues. CDR3 loop: CASSALGLAGENIQYF. The CDR3 region has the DNA TGTGCCAGCAGTGCCTTGGGACTAGCGGGAGAAAACATTCAGTACTTC.

CDR3 sequence: CASSSAGGPGFF. The CDR3 DNA follows: TGTGCCAGCAGTTCAGCGGGAGGGCCGGGGTTCTTC. The genes are TRBV6-5 and TRBJ2-1; 10 positions agree with TRBD2. CDR1 and CDR2 (germline): MNHEY, SVGAGI. The V gene end was trimmed by 4 bases and the J gene end by 15 bases; junction bases not matched to a gene: 6. CDR3 length: 12 residues.

The chain links TRBV7-2 to TRBJ2-2; tentatively, D is TRBD2 (6 bases). V was clipped by 1 base and J by 5 bases, with 11 bases between them. The CDR3 has 15 amino acids. CDR1 is SGHTA and CDR2 is FQGNSA in the germline V gene. CDR3 in amino acids: CASSLGAGPTGELFF. The CDR3 DNA is TGTGCCAGCAGCTTAGGAGCGGGCCCTACCGGGGAGCTGTTTTTT.

CDR3 region: CASRSSLAGDNEQFF. The CDR3, as DNA: TGTGCCAGCAGATCCTCACTAGCGGGGGACAATGAGCAGTTCTTC. V gene TRBV12-3 or TRBV12-4 combines with J gene TRBJ2-1; 11 nucleotides align to TRBD2. The CDR3 runs 15 residues. The V and J ends lost 6 bases and 5 bases, in that order; junction bases with no gene match: 6.

This clonotype was seen more than once but under ten times. This sequence joins TRBV5-1 and TRBJ2-1, with D unclear. Germline V gene sequence: CDR1 SGHRS, CDR2 YFSETQ. Deletions cut 0 bases from V and 2 bases from J, with 12 bases between. The CDR3 runs to 16 residues. Here the CDR3 DNA reads TGCGCCAGCAGCTTGGAACGGATACCAACCTACAATGAGCAGTTCTTC. It translates to CASSLERIPTYNEQFF.

This clonotype was found a few times. The rearrangement joins TRBV30 to TRBJ1-1; no clear D. The CDR3 consists of 10 residues. Trimming pared 5 bases from V and 10 bases from J, leaving 11 bases between. Looked up from germline, CDR1 is GTSNPN and CDR2 is SVGIG (reference sequence). As DNA, the CDR3 is TGTGCCTGGGGACGGGCCCCAGCTTTCTTT. This codes for CAWGRAPAFF. Complete variable domain (other parts from reference TRBV30 and TRBJ1-1): SQTIHQWPATLVQPVGSPLSLECTVEGTSNPNLYWYRQAAGRGLQLLFYSVGIGQISSEVPQNLSASRPQDRQFILSSKKLLLSDSGFYLCAWGRAPAFFGQGTRLTVV.

J is TRBJ1-2 and V is TRBV18, with no clear D. Germline V CDR1 and CDR2: KGHSH, LQKENI. This CDR3 region has 14 residues. The V end was cut by 0 bases, the J end by 0 bases, with 5 bases between. Here the CDR3 DNA reads TGTGCCAGCTCACCACCCGCTCCTAACTATGGCTACACCTTC. It translates to CASSPPAPNYGYTF.

A few counts support this clonotype. The chain carries TRBV12-3 or TRBV12-4 and TRBJ2-1; D is perhaps TRBD2 (6 bases). V lost 6 bases and J lost 8, with 11 bases in between. This CDR3 contains 12 residues. CDR3: CASRRSGDEQFF. The CDR3 nucleotides are TGTGCCAGCAGAAGGTCGGGGGATGAGCAGTTCTTC.

This rearrangement joins TRBV6-1 to TRBJ2-5, with D maybe TRBD2 (7 bases). CDR3 length: 14 amino acids. CDR1 and CDR2 (germline): MNHNS, SASEGT. Trimming left V 7 bases short and J 1 base short, with 13 bases between. CDR3 nucleotide sequence: TGTGCCAGCAAGGAGGGGGGGCGCCAAGAGACCCAGTACTTC. Amino acid sequence: CASKEGGRQETQYF.

The rearrangement links TRBV20-1 to TRBJ2-4; D perhaps matches TRBD2 (6 bases). V was cut by 3 bases and J by 3 bases, with 18 bases left in between. This CDR3 region has 16 residues. From germline, CDR1 is DFQATT and CDR2 SNEGSKA (reference sequence). In DNA form, the CDR3 reads TGCAGTGCTAGGGATCCGGGCGGGGTCGGCAAAAACATTCAGTACTTC. Encoded protein: CSARDPGGVGKNIQYF.

There are a few counts of this clonotype. CDR3 DNA sequence: TGTGCCAGCTCACCGAAAAAGGAGAACTATGGCTACACCTTC. This translates into CASSPKKENYGYTF. This chain connects TRBV18 to TRBJ1-2; no clear D gene. Trimming removed 3 bases from V and 2 bases from J, with 10 bases in between. This CDR3 has 14 amino acids. The germline V gene has CDR1 KGHSH and CDR2 LQKENI. Variable domain in full (rest from reference TRBV18 and TRBJ1-2): NAGVMQNPRHLVRRRGQEARLRCSPMKGHSHVYWYRQLPEEGLKFMVYLQKENIIDESGMPKERFSAEFPKEGPSILRIQQVVRGDSAAYFCASSPKKENYGYTFGSGTRLTVV.

In this sample, this clonotype turned up a few times. This chain links TRBV20-1 with TRBJ1-1; TRBD1 might be the D (6 bases). The germline gives CDR1 DFQATT, CDR2 SNEGSKA (reference sequence). This CDR3 is 13 amino acids long. Deletions cut 6 bases from V and 0 bases from J, with 11 bases between. Here the CDR3 reads CSAADSMNTEAFF. CDR3 sequence (DNA): TGCAGTGCCGCGGACAGCATGAACACTGAAGCTTTCTTT.

This chain links TRBV12-3 or TRBV12-4 with TRBJ2-2, with D maybe TRBD2 (6 bases). V was clipped by 6 bases and J by 7 bases, with 15 bases between them. This CDR3 comprises 14 residues. The DNA for the CDR3 is TGTGCCAGCAGCCAGTTCGCGGGGAACGGGGAGCTGTTTTTT. This encodes CASSQFAGNGELFF.

This clonotype was seen more than once but under ten times. The CDR3 region is CASSLGTSGSDDEQYF. The CDR3, as DNA: TGCGCCAGCAGCCTGGGGACTAGCGGGAGCGATGACGAGCAGTACTTC. The chain employs TRBV5-1 and TRBJ2-7; 14 nucleotides match TRBD2. The CDR3 runs to 16 residues. V was pared by 4 bases and J by 5 bases, with 8 bases of the junction left unmatched. Germline V lookup: CDR1 SGHRS, CDR2 YFSETQ.

The V call is TRBV23-1, the J call TRBJ2-3, with TRBD1 as a possible D gene (5 bases). TRBV23-1 is identified as an open reading frame with a role that is uncertain. Deletions cut 4 bases from V and 3 bases from J, with 14 bases between. CDR3 length equals 15 residues. The DNA for the CDR3 is TGCGCCAGCAGTCTTATGGGGCAATCGACAGATACGCAGTATTTT. Translated: CASSLMGQSTDTQYF.

This clonotype was observed a few times. The chain uses TRBV7-9 and TRBJ1-1; tentative D call: TRBD1 (5 bases). The CDR3 totals 14 residues. Per germline, CDR1 SEHNR and CDR2 FQNEAQ (reference sequence). Trimming pared 4 bases from V and 4 bases from J, leaving 13 bases between. The CDR3 spells CASSSLWGRTEAFF. CDR3 in DNA: TGTGCCAGCAGCTCCTTATGGGGCCGCACTGAAGCTTTCTTT.